Here is one T cell receptor beta chain with its context. Looked up from germline, CDR1 is SNHLY and CDR2 is FYNNEI. Trimming took 0 bases from V and 5 from J, leaving 13 bases between them. The CDR3 sequence is 15 residues long. TCRdb keeps only in-frame clones here, not all; method: immunoSEQ multiplex PCR. There are about 64,000 clones in the sample; 80% to 90% occur only once, and 5% to 6% lies in the top ten. The data stem from a study of technical replicates of blood from a few donors. V and J are TRBV2 and TRBJ1-1; D possibly corresponds to TRBD1 (6 bases). The receptor comes from a human donor in good health. Some clones in this sample may be carry-over from other donors' samples. Sequencing used PBMCs. CDR3 sequence: CASSEASRGGTEAFF. Here the CDR3 DNA reads TGTGCCAGCAGTGAAGCGTCTAGGGGGGGTACTGAAGCTTTCTTT.